The present T cell receptor beta chain was sequenced within a study of cytomegalovirus exposure and HLA in healthy donors. Findings and caveats of the study: Follow-up analysis later connected one missense variant in DCLRE1C with trimming of TCR beta V- and J-genes.

Regarding this clone: Its antigen is still unknown.

Primers for the PCR totalled 60 Vbeta and 13 Jbeta. Assay: immunoSEQ multiplex PCR; the TCRdb copy retains only in-frame clones and omits some. The sample's table shows 100,000 to 150,000 clones. CDR1 and CDR2 from the germline V gene are SGHNT and YYREEE (reference sequence). Trimming took 0 bases from V and 5 from J, leaving 15 bases between them. The CDR3 is made up of 16 amino acids. This chain connects TRBV5-4 to TRBJ2-1; D gene unclear. The sequence was collected from a man in his forties in good health and CMV-seronegative. Material: PBMCs. This CDR3 is CASSLARNRANNEQFF. Here the CDR3 DNA reads TGTGCCAGCAGCTTGGCCCGCAACCGAGCTAACAATGAGCAGTTCTTC.